Listed here is a single T cell receptor beta chain. The antigen is unknown. Assay: immunoSEQ multiplex PCR; the TCRdb copy retains only in-frame clones and omits some. The profile shows about 90,000 clones, 90% of them singletons. This sample was included in a study of OX40 agonist ivuxolimab in advanced cancers. Study as a whole: In this cohort, patients received ivuxolimab, an agonistic anti-OX40 (CD134) antibody. Intravenous ivuxolimab at 0.01 to 10 mg/kg was given to patients every 2 weeks. Participants averaged around 60 years of age (range about 23 to 90) and were approximately 81% male.

Points from the study as a whole: Clones of CD4+ and CD8+ blood T cells grew by week 6 at doses of 0.1 to 3.0 mg/kg.

The CDR3 contains 13 residues. Losses at the gene ends were 6 bases for V and 3 bases for J; bases not matched to a gene: 4. Germline CDR1 and CDR2: LNHDA and SQIVND (reference sequence). The chain links TRBV19 to TRBJ2-7; TRBD1 matches 8 bases. This TCR was recovered from an adult with an advanced solid tumor such as melanoma, head and neck, liver or kidney cancer. The sequencing here drew on CD4+ or CD8+ T cells sorted from blood, taken in a trial of the OX40 agonist ivuxolimab. CDR3 sequence: CASSRGQGYEQYF. In DNA form, the CDR3 reads TGTGCCAGTAGCCGTGGACAGGGCTACGAGCAGTACTTC.